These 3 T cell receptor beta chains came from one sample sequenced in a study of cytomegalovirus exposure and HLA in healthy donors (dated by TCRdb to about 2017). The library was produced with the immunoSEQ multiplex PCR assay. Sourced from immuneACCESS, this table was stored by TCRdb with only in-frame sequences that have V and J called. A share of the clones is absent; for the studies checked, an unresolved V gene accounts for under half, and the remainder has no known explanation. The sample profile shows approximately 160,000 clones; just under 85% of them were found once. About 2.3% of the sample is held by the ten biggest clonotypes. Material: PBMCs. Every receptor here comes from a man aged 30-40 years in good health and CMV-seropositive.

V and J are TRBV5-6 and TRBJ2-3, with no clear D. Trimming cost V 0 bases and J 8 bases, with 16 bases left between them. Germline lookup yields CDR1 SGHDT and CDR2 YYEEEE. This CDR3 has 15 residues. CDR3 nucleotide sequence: TGTGCCAGCAGCTTGGCTCTAATAAGCCTCGGTACGCAGTATTTT. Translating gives CASSLALISLGTQYF.

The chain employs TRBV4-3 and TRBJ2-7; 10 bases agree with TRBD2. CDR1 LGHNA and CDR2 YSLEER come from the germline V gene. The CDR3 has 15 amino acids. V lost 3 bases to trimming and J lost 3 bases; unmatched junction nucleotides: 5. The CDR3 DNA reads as TGCGCCAGCAGCCAGGTCGGGACTAGCGTCTACGAGCAGTACTTC. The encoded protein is CASSQVGTSVYEQYF.

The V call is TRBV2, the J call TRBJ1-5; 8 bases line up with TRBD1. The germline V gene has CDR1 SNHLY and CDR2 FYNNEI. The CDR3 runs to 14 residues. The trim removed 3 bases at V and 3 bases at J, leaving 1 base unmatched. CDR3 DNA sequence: TGTGCCAGCAGTGAGGGACAGGACAATCAGCCCCAGCATTTT. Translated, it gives CASSEGQDNQPQHF.